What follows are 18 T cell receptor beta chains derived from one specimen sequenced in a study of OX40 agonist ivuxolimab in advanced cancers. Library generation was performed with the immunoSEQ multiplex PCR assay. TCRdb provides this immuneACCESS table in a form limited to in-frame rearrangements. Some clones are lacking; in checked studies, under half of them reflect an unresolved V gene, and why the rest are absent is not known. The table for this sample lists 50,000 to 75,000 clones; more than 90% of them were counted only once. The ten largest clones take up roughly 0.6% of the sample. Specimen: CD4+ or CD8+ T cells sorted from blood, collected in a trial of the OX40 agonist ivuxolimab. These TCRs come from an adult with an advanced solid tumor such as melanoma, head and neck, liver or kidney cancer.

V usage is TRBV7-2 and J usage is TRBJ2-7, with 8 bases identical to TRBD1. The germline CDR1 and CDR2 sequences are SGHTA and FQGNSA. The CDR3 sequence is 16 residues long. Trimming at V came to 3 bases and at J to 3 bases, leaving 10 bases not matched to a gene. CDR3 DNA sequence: TGTGCCAGCAGCTTTTGGGTGGGGACAGGCTACTACGAGCAGTACTTC. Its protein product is CASSFWVGTGYYEQYF.

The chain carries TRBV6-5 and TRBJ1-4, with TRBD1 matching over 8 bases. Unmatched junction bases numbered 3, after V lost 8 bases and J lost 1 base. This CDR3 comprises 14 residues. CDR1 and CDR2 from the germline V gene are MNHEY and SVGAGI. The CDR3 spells CASSGGETNEKLFF. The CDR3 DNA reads TGTGCCAGCTCAGGGGGCGAAACTAATGAAAAACTGTTTTTT.

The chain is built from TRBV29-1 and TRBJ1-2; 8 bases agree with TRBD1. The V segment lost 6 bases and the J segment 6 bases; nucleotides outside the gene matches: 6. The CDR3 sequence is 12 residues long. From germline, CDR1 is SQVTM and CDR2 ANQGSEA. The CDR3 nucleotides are TGCAGCGTGCGCCTGACAGGGGATGGCTACACCTTC. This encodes CSVRLTGDGYTF.

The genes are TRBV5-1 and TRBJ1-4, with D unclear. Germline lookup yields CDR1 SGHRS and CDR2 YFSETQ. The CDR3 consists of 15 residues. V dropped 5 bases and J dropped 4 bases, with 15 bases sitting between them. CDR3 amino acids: CASRRGGEGNEKLFF. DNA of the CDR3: TGCGCCAGCAGGCGGGGTGGCGAGGGTAATGAAAAACTGTTTTTT.

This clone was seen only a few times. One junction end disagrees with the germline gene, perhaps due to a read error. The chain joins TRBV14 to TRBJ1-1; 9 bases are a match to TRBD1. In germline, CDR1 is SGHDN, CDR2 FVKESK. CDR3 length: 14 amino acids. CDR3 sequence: CASSQLPGQGESFF. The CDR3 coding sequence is TGTGCCAGCAGCCAACTACCGGGACAGGGTGAATCTTTCTTT.

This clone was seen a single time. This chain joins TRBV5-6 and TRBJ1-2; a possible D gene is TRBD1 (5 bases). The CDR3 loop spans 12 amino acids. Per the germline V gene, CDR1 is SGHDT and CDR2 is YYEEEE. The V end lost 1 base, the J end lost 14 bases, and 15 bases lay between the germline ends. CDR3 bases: TGTGCCAGCAGCTTGTTACGTCTGGGGGGGACCTTC. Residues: CASSLLRLGGTF.

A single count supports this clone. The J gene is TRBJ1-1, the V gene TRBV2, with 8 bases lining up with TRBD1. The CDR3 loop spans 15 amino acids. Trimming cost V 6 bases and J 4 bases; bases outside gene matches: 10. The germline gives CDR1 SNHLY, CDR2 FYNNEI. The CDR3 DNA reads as TGTGCCAGCAGGATACCACAGGGGACAGGCACTGAAGCTTTCTTT. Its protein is CASRIPQGTGTEAFF.

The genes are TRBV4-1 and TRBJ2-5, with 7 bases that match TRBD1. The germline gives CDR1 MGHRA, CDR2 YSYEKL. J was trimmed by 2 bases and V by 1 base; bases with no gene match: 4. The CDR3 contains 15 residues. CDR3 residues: CASSQGDRAQETQYF. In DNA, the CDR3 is TGCGCCAGCAGCCAAGGGGACAGAGCGCAAGAGACCCAGTACTTC.

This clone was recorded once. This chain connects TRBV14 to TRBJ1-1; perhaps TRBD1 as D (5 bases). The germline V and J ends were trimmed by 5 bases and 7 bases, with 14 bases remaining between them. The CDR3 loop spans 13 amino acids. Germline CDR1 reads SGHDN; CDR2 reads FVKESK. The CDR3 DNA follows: TGTGCCAGCAGCTACAGGATTTGGGGTGAAGCTTTCTTT. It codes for CASSYRIWGEAFF.

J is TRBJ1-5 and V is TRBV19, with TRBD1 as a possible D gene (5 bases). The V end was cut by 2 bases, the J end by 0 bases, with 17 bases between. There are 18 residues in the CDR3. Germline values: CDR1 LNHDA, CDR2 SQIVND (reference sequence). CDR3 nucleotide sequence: TGTGCCAGTAGTATACCAGGGCCTTTGCTATATAGCAATCAGCCCCAGCATTTT. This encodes CASSIPGPLLYSNQPQHF.

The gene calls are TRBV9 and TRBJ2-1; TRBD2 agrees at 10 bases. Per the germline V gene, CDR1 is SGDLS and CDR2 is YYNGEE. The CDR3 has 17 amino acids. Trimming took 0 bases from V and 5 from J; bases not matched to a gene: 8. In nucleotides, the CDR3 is TGTGCCAGCAGCGTAGGGCTAGCGGGAGTCGGCGACAATGAGCAGTTCTTC. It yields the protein CASSVGLAGVGDNEQFF. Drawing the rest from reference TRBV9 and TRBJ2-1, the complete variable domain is DSGVTQTPKHLITATGQRVTLRCSPRSGDLSVYWYQQSLDQGLQFLIQYYNGEERAKGNILERFSAQQFPDLHSELNLSSLELGDSALYFCASSVGLAGVGDNEQFFGPGTRLTVL.

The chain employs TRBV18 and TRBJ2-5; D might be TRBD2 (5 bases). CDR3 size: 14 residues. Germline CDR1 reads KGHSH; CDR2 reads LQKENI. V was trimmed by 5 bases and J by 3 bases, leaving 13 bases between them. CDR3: CASSGPPAEETQYF. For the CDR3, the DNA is TGTGCCAGCTCAGGCCCCCCAGCGGAAGAGACCCAGTACTTC.

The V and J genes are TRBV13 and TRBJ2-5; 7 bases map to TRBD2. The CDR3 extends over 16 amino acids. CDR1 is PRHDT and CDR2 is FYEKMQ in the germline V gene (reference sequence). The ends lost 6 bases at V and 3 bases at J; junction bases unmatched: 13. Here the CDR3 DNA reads TGTGCCAGCAGGAGGACCTCAGCGGGATTGGAAGAGACCCAGTACTTC. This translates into CASRRTSAGLEETQYF.

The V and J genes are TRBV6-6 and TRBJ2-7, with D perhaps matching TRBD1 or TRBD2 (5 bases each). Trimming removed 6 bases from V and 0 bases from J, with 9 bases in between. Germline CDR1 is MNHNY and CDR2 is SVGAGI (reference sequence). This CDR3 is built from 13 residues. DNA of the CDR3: TGTGCCAGCAGGGGGACGGTCTCCTACGAGCAGTACTTC. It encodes CASRGTVSYEQYF.

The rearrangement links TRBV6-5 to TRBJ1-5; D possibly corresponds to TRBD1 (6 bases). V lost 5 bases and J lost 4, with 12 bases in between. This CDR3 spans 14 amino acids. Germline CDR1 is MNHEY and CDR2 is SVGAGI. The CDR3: CASSETGMNQPQHF. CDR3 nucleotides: TGTGCCAGCAGTGAAACAGGGATGAATCAGCCCCAGCATTTT.

The CDR3 spells CAWNRIGGREKLFF. The CDR3 DNA reads as TGTGCCTGGAACCGAATCGGAGGGCGGGAAAAACTGTTTTTT. The V gene is TRBV30, the J gene TRBJ1-4; D is unresolved. CDR1 and CDR2 from the germline V gene are GTSNPN and SVGIG (reference sequence). The CDR3 runs to 14 residues. V lost 4 bases to trimming and J lost 8 bases, with 17 bases between them.

The CDR3 loop reads CASSLVAAVGDTQYF. Written as DNA, the CDR3 is TGTGCCAGCAGCTTAGTGGCGGCAGTTGGAGATACGCAGTATTTT. The chain is built from TRBV7-6 and TRBJ2-3; D not resolved. This CDR3 is 15 amino acids long. Germline V lookup: CDR1 SGHVS, CDR2 FNYEAQ. Trimming cost V 1 base and J 5 bases, with 13 bases left between them.

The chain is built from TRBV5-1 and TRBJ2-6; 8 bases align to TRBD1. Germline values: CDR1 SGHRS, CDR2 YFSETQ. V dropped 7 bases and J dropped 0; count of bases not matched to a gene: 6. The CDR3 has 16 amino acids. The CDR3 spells CASFTGGSSGANVLTF. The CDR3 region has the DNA TGCGCCAGCTTCACAGGGGGTTCCTCTGGGGCCAACGTCCTGACTTTC.